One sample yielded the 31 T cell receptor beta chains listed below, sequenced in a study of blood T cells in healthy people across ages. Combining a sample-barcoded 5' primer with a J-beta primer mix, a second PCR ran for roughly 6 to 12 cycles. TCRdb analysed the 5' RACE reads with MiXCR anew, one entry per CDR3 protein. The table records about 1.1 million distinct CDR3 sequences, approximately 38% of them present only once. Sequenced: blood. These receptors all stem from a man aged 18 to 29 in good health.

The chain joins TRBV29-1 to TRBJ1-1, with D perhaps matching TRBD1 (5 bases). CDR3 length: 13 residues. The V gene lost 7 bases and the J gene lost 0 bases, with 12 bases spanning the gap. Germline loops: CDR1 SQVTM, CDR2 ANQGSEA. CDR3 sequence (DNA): TGCAGCGGGGCGGGACGGTTGAACACTGAAGCTTTCTTT. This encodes CSGAGRLNTEAFF. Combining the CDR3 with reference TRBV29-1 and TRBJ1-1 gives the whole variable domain SAVISQKPSRDICQRGTSLTIQCQVDSQVTMMFWYRQQPGQSLTLIATANQGSEATYESGFVIDKFPISRPNLTFSTLTVSNMSPEDSSIYLCSGAGRLNTEAFFGQGTRLTVV.

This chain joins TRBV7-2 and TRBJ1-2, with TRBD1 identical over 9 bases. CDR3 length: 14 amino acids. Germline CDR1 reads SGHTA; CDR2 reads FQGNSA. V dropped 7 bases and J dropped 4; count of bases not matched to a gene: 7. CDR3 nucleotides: TGTGCCAGCATCAAAACAGGGGGCAGCTATGGCTACACCTTC. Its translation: CASIKTGGSYGYTF.

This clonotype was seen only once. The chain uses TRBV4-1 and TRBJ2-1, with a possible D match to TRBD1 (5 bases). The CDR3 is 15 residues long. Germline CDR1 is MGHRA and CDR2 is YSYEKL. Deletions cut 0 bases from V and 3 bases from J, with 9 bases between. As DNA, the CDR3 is TGCGCCAGCAGCCAAGATGAACAGGTCTACAATGAGCAGTTCTTC. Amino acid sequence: CASSQDEQVYNEQFF.

The CDR3 region is CASSGPTGFNEKLFF. The CDR3 nucleotides read TGTGCCAGCAGCGGGCCGACAGGGTTTAATGAAAAACTGTTTTTT. V usage is TRBV5-5 and J usage is TRBJ1-4; 7 positions match TRBD1. Germline V gene sequence: CDR1 SGHKS, CDR2 YYEKEE (reference sequence). J lost 4 bases, V lost 4 bases, and 7 bases had no gene match. The CDR3 runs to 15 residues. The full variable domain, in which reference TRBV5-5 and TRBJ1-4 provide the parts outside the CDR3, is DAGVTQSPTHLIKTRGQQVTLRCSPISGHKSVSWYQQVLGQGPQFIFQYYEKEERGRGNFPDRFSARQFPNYSSELNVNALLLGDSALYLCASSGPTGFNEKLFFGSGTQLSVL.

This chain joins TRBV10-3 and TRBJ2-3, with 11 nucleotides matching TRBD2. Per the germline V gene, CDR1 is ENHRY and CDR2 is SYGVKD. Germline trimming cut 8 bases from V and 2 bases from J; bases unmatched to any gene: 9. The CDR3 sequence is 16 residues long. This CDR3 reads CAIARLAGGNTDTQYF. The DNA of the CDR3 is TGTGCCATCGCGAGGTTAGCGGGGGGGAACACAGATACGCAGTATTTT.

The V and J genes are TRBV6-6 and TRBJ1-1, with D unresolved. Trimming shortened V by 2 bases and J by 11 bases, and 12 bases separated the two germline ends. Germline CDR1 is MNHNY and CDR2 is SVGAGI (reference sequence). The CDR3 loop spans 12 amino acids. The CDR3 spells CASSYHRRGAFF. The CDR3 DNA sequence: TGTGCCAGCAGTTACCACCGGCGAGGGGCTTTCTTT.

CDR3 protein: CASSLNGWGGNEQYF. The CDR3 DNA reads TGTGCCAGCAGCTTAAATGGGTGGGGCGGCAATGAGCAGTACTTC. V and J are TRBV7-2 and TRBJ2-5; tentative D call: TRBD1 (5 bases). V lost 2 bases and J lost 11, with 21 bases in between. The germline gives CDR1 SGHTA, CDR2 FQGNSA. The CDR3 extends over 15 amino acids.

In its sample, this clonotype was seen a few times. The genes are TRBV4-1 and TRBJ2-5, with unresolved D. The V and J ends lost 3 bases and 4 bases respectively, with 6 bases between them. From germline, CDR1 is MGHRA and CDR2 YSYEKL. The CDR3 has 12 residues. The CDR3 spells CASSQPLETQYF. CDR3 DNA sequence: TGCGCCAGCAGCCAGCCCTTAGAGACCCAGTACTTC.

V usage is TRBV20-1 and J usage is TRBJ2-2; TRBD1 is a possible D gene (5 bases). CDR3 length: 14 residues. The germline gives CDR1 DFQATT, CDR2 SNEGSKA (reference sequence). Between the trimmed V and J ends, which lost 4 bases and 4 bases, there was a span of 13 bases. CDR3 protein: CSANAGLGTGELFF. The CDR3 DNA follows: TGCAGTGCTAACGCAGGGCTGGGCACCGGGGAGCTGTTTTTT.

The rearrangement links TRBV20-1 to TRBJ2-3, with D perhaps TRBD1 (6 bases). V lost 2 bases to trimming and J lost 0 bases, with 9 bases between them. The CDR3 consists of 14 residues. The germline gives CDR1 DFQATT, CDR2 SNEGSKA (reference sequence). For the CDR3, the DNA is TGCAGTGCTAGAAGGACAGCTAGCACAGATACGCAGTATTTT. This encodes CSARRTASTDTQYF.

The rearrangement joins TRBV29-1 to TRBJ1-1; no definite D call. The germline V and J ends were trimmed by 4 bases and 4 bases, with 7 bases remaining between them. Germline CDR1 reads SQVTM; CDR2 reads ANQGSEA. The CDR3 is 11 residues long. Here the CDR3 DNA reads TGCAGCGTTGGGTACGGCACTGAAGCTTTCTTT. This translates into CSVGYGTEAFF.

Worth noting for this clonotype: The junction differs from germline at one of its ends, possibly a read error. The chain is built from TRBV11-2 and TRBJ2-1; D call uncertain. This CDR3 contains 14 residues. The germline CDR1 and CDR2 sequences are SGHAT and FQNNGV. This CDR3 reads CANSPSVGGNEQFF. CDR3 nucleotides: TGTGCCAACAGCCCCTCCGTAGGCGGTAATGAGCAGTTCTTC.

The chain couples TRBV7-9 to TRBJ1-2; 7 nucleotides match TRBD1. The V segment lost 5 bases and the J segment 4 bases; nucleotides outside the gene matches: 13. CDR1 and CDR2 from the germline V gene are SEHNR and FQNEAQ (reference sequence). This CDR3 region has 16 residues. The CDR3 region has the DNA TGTGCCAGCAGCGGATGGAAGACAGGGCTTTTCTATGGCTACACCTTC. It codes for CASSGWKTGLFYGYTF.

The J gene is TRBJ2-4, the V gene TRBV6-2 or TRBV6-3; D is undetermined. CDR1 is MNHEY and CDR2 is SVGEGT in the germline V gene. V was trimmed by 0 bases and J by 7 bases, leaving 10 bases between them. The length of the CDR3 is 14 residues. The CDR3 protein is CASSYSGPRNIQYF. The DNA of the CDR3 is TGTGCCAGCAGTTACTCGGGCCCCAGGAACATTCAGTACTTC.

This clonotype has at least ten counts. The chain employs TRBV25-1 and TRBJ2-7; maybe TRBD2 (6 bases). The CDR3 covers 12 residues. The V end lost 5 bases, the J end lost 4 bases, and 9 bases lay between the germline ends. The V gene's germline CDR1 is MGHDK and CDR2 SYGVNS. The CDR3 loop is CASSRDFYEQYF. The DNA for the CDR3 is TGTGCCAGCAGTCGGGACTTTTACGAGCAGTACTTC.

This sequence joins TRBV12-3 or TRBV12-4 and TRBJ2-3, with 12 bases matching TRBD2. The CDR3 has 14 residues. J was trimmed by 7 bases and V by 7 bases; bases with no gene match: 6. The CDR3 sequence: CASMTSGGAYTQYF. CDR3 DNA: TGTGCCAGCATGACTAGCGGGGGCGCATATACGCAGTATTTT.

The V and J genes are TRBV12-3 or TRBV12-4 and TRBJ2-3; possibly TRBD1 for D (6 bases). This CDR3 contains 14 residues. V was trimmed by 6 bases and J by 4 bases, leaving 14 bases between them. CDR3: CASRSTEGADTQYF. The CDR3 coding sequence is TGTGCCAGCAGGAGTACCGAGGGGGCAGATACGCAGTATTTT.

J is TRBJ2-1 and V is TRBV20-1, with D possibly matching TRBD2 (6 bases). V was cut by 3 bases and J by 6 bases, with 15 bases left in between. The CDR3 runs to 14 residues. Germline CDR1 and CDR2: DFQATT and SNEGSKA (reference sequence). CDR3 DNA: TGCAGTGCTAGTACGGGACTCCTCGTCAATGAGCAGTTCTTC. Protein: CSASTGLLVNEQFF.

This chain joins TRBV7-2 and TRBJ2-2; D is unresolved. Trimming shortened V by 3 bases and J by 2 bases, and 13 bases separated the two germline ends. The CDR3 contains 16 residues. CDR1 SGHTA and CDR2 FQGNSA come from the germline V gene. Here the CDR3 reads CASSFMRTTNTGELFF. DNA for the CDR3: TGTGCCAGCAGCTTCATGAGGACGACAAACACCGGGGAGCTGTTTTTT. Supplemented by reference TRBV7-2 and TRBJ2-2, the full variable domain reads GAGVSQSPSNKVTEKGKDVELRCDPISGHTALYWYRQSLGQGLEFLIYFQGNSAPDKSGLPSDRFSAERTGGSVSTLTIQRTQQEDSAVYLCASSFMRTTNTGELFFGEGSRLTVL.

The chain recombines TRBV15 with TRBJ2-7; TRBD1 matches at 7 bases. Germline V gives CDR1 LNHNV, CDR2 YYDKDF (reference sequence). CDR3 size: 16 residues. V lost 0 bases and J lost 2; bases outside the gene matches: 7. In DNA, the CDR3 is TGTGCCACCAGCAGAGATCAAGGGGGCGGTACCTACGAGCAGTACTTC. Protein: CATSRDQGGGTYEQYF.

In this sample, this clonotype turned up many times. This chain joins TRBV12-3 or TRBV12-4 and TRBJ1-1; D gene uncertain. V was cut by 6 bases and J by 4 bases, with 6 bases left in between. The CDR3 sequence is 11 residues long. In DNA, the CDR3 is TGTGCCAGCAGCCAAGGCACTGAAGCTTTCTTT. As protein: CASSQGTEAFF.

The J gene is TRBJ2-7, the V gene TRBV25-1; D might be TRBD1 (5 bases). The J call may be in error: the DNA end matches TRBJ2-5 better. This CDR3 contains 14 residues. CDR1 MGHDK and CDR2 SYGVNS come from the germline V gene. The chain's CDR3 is CASSEARVGETQYF. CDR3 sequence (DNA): TGTGCCAGCAGTGAGGCCAGGGTGGGAGAGACCCAGTACTTC.

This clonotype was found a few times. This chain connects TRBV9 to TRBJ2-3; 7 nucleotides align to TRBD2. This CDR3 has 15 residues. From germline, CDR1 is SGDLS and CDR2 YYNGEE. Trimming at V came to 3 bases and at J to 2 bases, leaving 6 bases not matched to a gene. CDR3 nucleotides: TGTGCCAGCAGCGCCCTAGCGGACCCCACAGATACGCAGTATTTT. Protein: CASSALADPTDTQYF.

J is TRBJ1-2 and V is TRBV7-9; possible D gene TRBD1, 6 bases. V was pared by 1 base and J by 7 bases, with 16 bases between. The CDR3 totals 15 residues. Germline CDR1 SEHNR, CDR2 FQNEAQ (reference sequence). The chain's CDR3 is CASSLGGGADSGYTF. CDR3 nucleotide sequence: TGTGCCAGCAGCTTAGGGGGGGGCGCGGACAGTGGCTACACCTTC.

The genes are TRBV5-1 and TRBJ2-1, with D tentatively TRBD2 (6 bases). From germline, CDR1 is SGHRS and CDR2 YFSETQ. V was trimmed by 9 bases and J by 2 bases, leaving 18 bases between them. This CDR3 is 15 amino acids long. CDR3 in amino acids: CANRGGTGAYNEQFF. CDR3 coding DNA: TGCGCCAACAGAGGTGGGACTGGAGCCTACAATGAGCAGTTCTTC.

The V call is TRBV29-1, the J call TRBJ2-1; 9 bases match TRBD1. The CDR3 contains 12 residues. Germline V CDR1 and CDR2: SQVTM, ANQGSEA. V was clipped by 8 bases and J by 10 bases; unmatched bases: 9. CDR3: CSTSGTGTEQFF. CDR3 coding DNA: TGCAGCACCTCCGGGACAGGGACCGAGCAGTTCTTC.

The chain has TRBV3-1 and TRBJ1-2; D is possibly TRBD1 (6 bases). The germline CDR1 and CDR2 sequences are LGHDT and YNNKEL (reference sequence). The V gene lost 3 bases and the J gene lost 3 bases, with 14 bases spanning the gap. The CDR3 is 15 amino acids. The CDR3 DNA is TGTGCCAGCAGCCAGGGGGGCCTCCCCTACTATGGCTACACCTTC. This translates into CASSQGGLPYYGYTF.

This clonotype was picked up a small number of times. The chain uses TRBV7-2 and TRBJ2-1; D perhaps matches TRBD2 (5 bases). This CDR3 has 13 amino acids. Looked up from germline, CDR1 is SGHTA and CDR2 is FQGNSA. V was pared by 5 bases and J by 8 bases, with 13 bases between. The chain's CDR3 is CASSARGFDEQFF. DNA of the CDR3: TGTGCCAGCAGCGCCCGGGGTTTCGATGAGCAGTTCTTC.

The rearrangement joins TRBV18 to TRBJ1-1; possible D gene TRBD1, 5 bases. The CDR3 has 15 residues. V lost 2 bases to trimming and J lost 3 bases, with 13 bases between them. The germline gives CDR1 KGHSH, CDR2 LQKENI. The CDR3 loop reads CASSPAGREYTEAFF. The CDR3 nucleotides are TGTGCCAGCTCACCAGCCGGCAGGGAGTACACTGAAGCTTTCTTT.

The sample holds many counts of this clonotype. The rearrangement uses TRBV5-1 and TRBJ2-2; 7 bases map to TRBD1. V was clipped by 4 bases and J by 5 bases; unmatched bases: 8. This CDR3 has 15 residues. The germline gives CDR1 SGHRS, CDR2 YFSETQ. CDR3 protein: CASSPLQTGTGELFF. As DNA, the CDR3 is TGCGCCAGCAGCCCCCTCCAGACAGGGACCGGGGAGCTGTTTTTT.

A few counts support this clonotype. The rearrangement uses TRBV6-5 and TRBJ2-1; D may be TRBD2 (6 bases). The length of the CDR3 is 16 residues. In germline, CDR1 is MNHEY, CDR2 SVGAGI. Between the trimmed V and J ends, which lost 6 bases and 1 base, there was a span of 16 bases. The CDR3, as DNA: TGTGCCAGCAGACAAGACTGGAGGGAATCCTACAATGAGCAGTTCTTC. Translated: CASRQDWRESYNEQFF.